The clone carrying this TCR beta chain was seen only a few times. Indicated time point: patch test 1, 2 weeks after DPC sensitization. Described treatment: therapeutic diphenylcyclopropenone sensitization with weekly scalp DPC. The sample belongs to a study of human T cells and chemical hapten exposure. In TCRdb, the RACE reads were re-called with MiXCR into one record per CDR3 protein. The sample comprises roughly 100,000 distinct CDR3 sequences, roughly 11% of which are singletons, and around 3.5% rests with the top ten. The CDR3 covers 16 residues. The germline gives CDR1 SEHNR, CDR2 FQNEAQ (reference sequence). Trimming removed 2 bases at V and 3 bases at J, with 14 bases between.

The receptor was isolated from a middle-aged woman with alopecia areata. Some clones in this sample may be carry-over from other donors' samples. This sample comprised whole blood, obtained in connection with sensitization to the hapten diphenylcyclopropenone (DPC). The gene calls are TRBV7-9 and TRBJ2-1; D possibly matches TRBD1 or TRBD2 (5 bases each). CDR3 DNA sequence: TGTGCCAGCAGCTTAACCCCGGGGCTGGTCTACAATGAGCAGTTCTTC. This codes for CASSLTPGLVYNEQFF.